This passage covers 20 T cell receptor beta chains from one sample sequenced in a study of Ad26.COV2.S vaccination and SARS-CoV-2 variants. The treatment is: around 19 received Ad26.COV2.S at low or high dose, single or two shots; about 5 received placebo; per-sample allocation not given. Collection of the samples took place on day 63 after the first injection of vaccine or placebo. Measured with immunoSEQ multiplex PCR; TCRdb has only the in-frame clones, and not every one. The table lists more than 400,000 clones, around 90% of them singletons, with less than 5.5% in the top ten. The source was peripheral blood, collected in a trial of Ad26.COV2.S vaccine versus placebo. The receptors were gathered from a person aged 18-65 years who received the Ad26.COV2.S COVID-19 vaccine or a placebo.

The chain recombines TRBV6-4 with TRBJ1-6; the D is unclear. V was cut by 6 bases and J by 5 bases, with 8 bases left in between. This CDR3 has 13 residues. Germline CDR1 MRHNA, CDR2 SNTAGT. CDR3 region: CASSLKDNSPLHF. CDR3 coding DNA: TGTGCCAGCAGCCTTAAAGATAATTCACCCCTCCACTTT.

Here the CDR3 DNA reads TGTGCCAGCAGCTTAGACCTCCGGGGGACAGGGTGGTCCGGGGCCAACGTCCTGACTTTC. Amino acids: CASSLDLRGTGWSGANVLTF. The V call is TRBV11-3, the J call TRBJ2-6; 9 bases map to TRBD1. CDR1 and CDR2 from the germline V gene are SGHNT and YENEEA. The CDR3 totals 20 residues. Trimming at V came to 0 bases and at J to 4 bases, leaving 13 bases not matched to a gene.

This clone was found a few times. The rearrangement links TRBV7-8 to TRBJ1-1, with D possibly matching TRBD1 (5 bases). The CDR3 sequence is 15 residues long. V lost 1 base to trimming and J lost 0 bases, with 9 bases between them. The V gene's germline CDR1 is SGHVS and CDR2 FQNEAQ. The CDR3 sequence is CASSLVSRVNTEAFF. The CDR3 nucleotides read TGTGCCAGCAGCTTAGTAAGCAGGGTGAACACTGAAGCTTTCTTT.

The chain combines TRBV5-4 with TRBJ1-2; unclear D gene. Germline V lookup: CDR1 SGHNT, CDR2 YYREEE (reference sequence). This CDR3 comprises 13 residues. Trimming took off 0 bases at V and 3 bases at J, with 6 bases between the two ends. The CDR3 sequence is CASSLVNHYGYTF. The CDR3 DNA sequence: TGTGCCAGCAGCTTGGTAAACCACTATGGCTACACCTTC.

V is TRBV24-1 and J is TRBJ1-2; 7 bases are a match to TRBD1. This CDR3 comprises 14 residues. Germline V gene data show CDR1 as KGHDR and CDR2 as SFDVKD. With V trimmed by 3 bases and J by 7 bases, 7 bases remained unmatched. CDR3: CATSDPRGFGGYTF. CDR3 nucleotides: TGTGCCACCAGTGATCCCAGGGGGTTCGGTGGCTACACCTTC.

Only a few counts were recorded for this clone. The rearrangement links TRBV28 to TRBJ2-3, with 7 bases lining up with TRBD1. Germline V gene sequence: CDR1 MDHEN, CDR2 SYDVKM. J gave up 7 bases and V 11 bases, and 6 bases lay outside the gene matches. The length of the CDR3 is 11 residues. The CDR3 nucleotides read TGTGCCGGAAGACAGGGAAATACGCAGTATTTT. It codes for CAGRQGNTQYF. The complete variable domain, with remaining parts taken from reference TRBV28 and TRBJ2-3, reads DVKVTQSSRYLVKRTGEKVFLECVQDMDHENMFWYRQDPGLGLRLIYFSYDVKMKEKGDIPEGYSVSREKKERFSLILESASTNQTSMYLCAGRQGNTQYFGPGTRLTVL.

This clone was observed a few times. V is TRBV2 and J is TRBJ2-3; 11 positions agree with TRBD2. The CDR3 is 14 amino acids. V gave up 8 bases and J gave up 2 bases; unmatched junction bases: 3. CDR1 and CDR2 from the germline V gene are SNHLY and FYNNEI. CDR3 sequence reads: CASFSGRATDTQYF. In DNA, the CDR3 is TGTGCCAGCTTTAGCGGGAGGGCCACAGATACGCAGTATTTT.

V is TRBV6-1 and J is TRBJ1-5; D uncertain. This CDR3 spans 14 amino acids. The ends were cut back, 1 base at V and 0 bases at J, with 4 bases in the middle. The germline gives CDR1 MNHNS, CDR2 SASEGT. The CDR3 region has the DNA TGTGCCAGCAGTGAAGTTCGTAGCAATCAGCCCCAGCATTTT. This translates into CASSEVRSNQPQHF.

The V gene is TRBV5-4, the J gene TRBJ2-1; D uncertain. The V gene's germline CDR1 is SGHNT and CDR2 YYREEE (reference sequence). This CDR3 is built from 12 residues. Trimming cost V 8 bases and J 1 base, with 7 bases left between them. CDR3 DNA sequence: TGTGCCAGTCATTCGTCCTACAATGAGCAGTTCTTC. This gives the protein CASHSSYNEQFF.

The V call is TRBV7-2, the J call TRBJ2-5, with 7 bases that match TRBD1. The V gene end was trimmed by 5 bases and the J gene end by 4 bases; junction bases not matched to a gene: 4. The V gene's germline CDR1 is SGHTA and CDR2 FQGNSA. This CDR3 has 13 amino acids. The CDR3 is CASSRQGPETQYF. CDR3 nucleotides: TGTGCCAGCAGCAGACAGGGTCCAGAGACCCAGTACTTC.

This chain links TRBV5-6 with TRBJ1-2; D uncertain. The ends were cut back, 0 bases at V and 4 bases at J, with 10 bases in the middle. The length of the CDR3 is 14 residues. Germline CDR1 SGHDT, CDR2 YYEEEE. CDR3 region: CASSLELQIYGYTF. CDR3 in DNA: TGTGCCAGCAGCTTGGAGTTACAGATCTATGGCTACACCTTC.

The chain joins TRBV6-5 to TRBJ2-5; TRBD1 matches at 7 bases. The CDR3 contains 14 residues. Germline assignment: CDR1 MNHEY and CDR2 SVGAGI. V lost 6 bases to trimming and J lost 2 bases; unmatched junction nucleotides: 6. CDR3 nucleotides: TGTGCCAGCAGGACAGGGTATTCACAAGAGACCCAGTACTTC. It encodes CASRTGYSQETQYF.

The J gene is TRBJ2-7, the V gene TRBV10-3; 10 positions agree with TRBD2. CDR1 and CDR2 from the germline V gene are ENHRY and SYGVKD. The CDR3 totals 18 residues. J gave up 4 bases and V 6 bases, and 18 bases lay outside the gene matches. The CDR3 nucleotides read TGTGCCATCAGCGGGACTAGCGAGAACACTCAAAACGGGTACGAGCAGTACTTC. Translated, it gives CAISGTSENTQNGYEQYF.

On this clone itself: The same CDR3 arises from other DNA sequences in this sample as well. Here the CDR3 DNA reads TGTGCCAGCAGTTTGTGGGGCTCGGGGGCCAACGTCCTGACTTTC. Encoded protein: CASSLWGSGANVLTF. The V and J genes are TRBV28 and TRBJ2-6, with D possibly matching TRBD1 (5 bases). The germline V gene has CDR1 MDHEN and CDR2 SYDVKM. V lost 3 bases to trimming and J lost 4 bases, with 10 bases between them. This CDR3 has 15 residues.

The J gene is TRBJ2-3, the V gene TRBV2, with D maybe TRBD2 (6 bases). The germline CDR1 and CDR2 sequences are SNHLY and FYNNEI. This CDR3 is built from 15 residues. The ends were cut back, 3 bases at V and 1 base at J, with 11 bases in the middle. The CDR3 protein is CASSESSGGTDTQYF. The CDR3 DNA follows: TGTGCCAGCAGTGAGAGTAGCGGTGGCACAGATACGCAGTATTTT.

This chain connects TRBV5-6 to TRBJ2-5; TRBD2 agrees at 13 bases. The CDR3 is made up of 15 amino acids. With V trimmed by 9 bases and J by 4 bases, 9 bases remained unmatched. CDR1 is SGHDT and CDR2 is YYEEEE in the germline V gene. The CDR3 coding sequence is TGTGCCACCGCGACTCGACTAGCGGGAGGAGAGACCCAGTACTTC. Translated: CATATRLAGGETQYF.

This chain joins TRBV19 and TRBJ1-4; D possibly corresponds to TRBD1 (5 bases). The germline gives CDR1 LNHDA, CDR2 SQIVND (reference sequence). CDR3 length: 15 residues. V was clipped by 5 bases and J by 8 bases, with 18 bases between them. The CDR3 is CASSSGQDGGEKLFF. In DNA, the CDR3 is TGTGCCAGTAGTTCAGGGCAGGATGGGGGAGAAAAACTGTTTTTT.

V and J are TRBV27 and TRBJ2-7; D is uncertain. The V end lost 2 bases, the J end lost 2 bases, and 7 bases lay between the germline ends. The CDR3 extends over 13 amino acids. Germline V lookup: CDR1 MNHEY, CDR2 SMNVEV (reference sequence). For the CDR3, the DNA is TGTGCCAGCAGTTTAGGGTCGCCCTACGAGCAGTACTTC. Its translation is CASSLGSPYEQYF.

The rearrangement links TRBV6-2 or TRBV6-3 to TRBJ1-3; D gene ambiguous. The CDR3 is made up of 12 amino acids. Germline CDR1 is MNHEY and CDR2 is SVGEGT. The V and J ends lost 5 bases and 3 bases respectively, with 5 bases between them. CDR3 DNA sequence: TGTGCCAGCAGTCGCGGTGGAAACACCATATATTTT. Translated: CASSRGGNTIYF.

This chain connects TRBV25-1 to TRBJ2-7, with D unclear. Trimming took off 1 base at V and 3 bases at J, with 7 bases between the two ends. The CDR3 loop spans 13 amino acids. Germline values: CDR1 MGHDK, CDR2 SYGVNS. The CDR3 spells CASSEFDVYEQYF. In DNA form, the CDR3 reads TGTGCCAGCAGTGAATTCGACGTCTACGAGCAGTACTTC.